This T cell receptor beta chain was recovered during a study of blood T cell repertoires in COVID-19. The table came from immunoSEQ multiplex PCR; TCRdb's copy has only in-frame clones and leaves some out. The sample holds fewer than 110,000 clones, over 60% seen once. Trimming cost V 3 bases and J 2 bases, with 13 bases left between them. The germline V gene encodes CDR1 KGHSH and CDR2 LQKENI. The CDR3 is made up of 15 amino acids. J is TRBJ1-1 and V is TRBV18; D possibly corresponds to TRBD1 (6 bases). Sequencing was done on a sample of peripheral blood. The clonotype comes from a man in his sixties or seventies with acute or convalescent COVID-19. The CDR3 sequence: CASSPPGAFNTEAFF. CDR3 coding DNA: TGTGCCAGCTCACCTCCAGGGGCGTTTAACACTGAAGCTTTCTTT. The full variable domain, its missing parts supplied by reference TRBV18 and TRBJ1-1, is NAGVMQNPRHLVRRRGQEARLRCSPMKGHSHVYWYRQLPEEGLKFMVYLQKENIIDESGMPKERFSAEFPKEGPSILRIQQVVRGDSAAYFCASSPPGAFNTEAFFGQGTRLTVV.